This TCR beta chain was recovered during a study of T-cell memory formation after mild COVID-19. Using its own MiXCR run on the 5' RACE reads, TCRdb lists one record per CDR3 protein. The sample includes 250,000 to 300,000 distinct CDR3 sequences, about a sixth seen only once; the top ten take about 23%. CDR1 is SNHLY, CDR2 FYNNEI, per germline. The ends were cut back, 5 bases at V and 1 base at J, with 13 bases in the middle. The CDR3 runs to 15 residues. There are a few counts of this clonotype. This chain uses TRBV2 with TRBJ2-3; possibly TRBD2 for D (5 bases). The TCR originated in a man aged 18 to 35 who had mild COVID-19 (a few samples of this study predate the infection). Cell type and time point are not known. The sequencing input was PBMCs or a T cell subset sorted from them (not recorded which). CDR3 coding DNA: TGTGCCAGCAGTCCCCTGTCCGGGGGCACAGATACGCAGTATTTT. Amino acids: CASSPLSGGTDTQYF.